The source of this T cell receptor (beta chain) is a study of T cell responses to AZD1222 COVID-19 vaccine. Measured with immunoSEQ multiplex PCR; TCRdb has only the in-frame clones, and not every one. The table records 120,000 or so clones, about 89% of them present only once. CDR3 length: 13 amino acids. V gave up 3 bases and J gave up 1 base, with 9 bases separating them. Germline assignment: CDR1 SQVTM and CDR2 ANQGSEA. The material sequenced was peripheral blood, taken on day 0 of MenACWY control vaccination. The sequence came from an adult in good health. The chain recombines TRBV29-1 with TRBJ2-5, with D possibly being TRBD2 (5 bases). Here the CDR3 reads CSVDRGFQETQYF. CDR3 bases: TGCAGCGTTGACCGGGGTTTCCAAGAGACCCAGTACTTC.